The sequence of this TCR beta chain was determined in a study of a mutant IDH1 vaccine in newly diagnosed glioma. Study in general: Vaccines were first given 4-6 weeks after radiotherapy alone, or with temozolomide cycles. Patients got radiotherapy, temozolomide, or both beforehand, and most got both.

V gave up 6 bases and J gave up 4 bases; unmatched junction bases: 5. The CDR3 totals 13 residues. Germline V CDR1 and CDR2: KGHSH, LQKENI. Comments on this clone: Its antigen is undetermined.

Time point defined: week 23, last vaccination. All doses held 300 ug of mutant IDH1 20-mer peptide, with topical imiquimod. Data came from immunoSEQ multiplex PCR; TCRdb stores just in-frame clones and leaves some out. The sample lists about 67,000 clones; approximately 84% were seen once. The V gene is TRBV18, the J gene TRBJ1-1; 7 nucleotides align to TRBD1. Sequencing was performed on PBMCs, taken from a glioma patient whose treatment included an IDH1 peptide vaccine. This TCR was sampled from a man aged 18 to 30 with glioma. CDR3 DNA sequence: TGTGCCAGCTCTGCAACAGGGGCCACTGAAGCTTTCTTT. This gives the protein CASSATGATEAFF.